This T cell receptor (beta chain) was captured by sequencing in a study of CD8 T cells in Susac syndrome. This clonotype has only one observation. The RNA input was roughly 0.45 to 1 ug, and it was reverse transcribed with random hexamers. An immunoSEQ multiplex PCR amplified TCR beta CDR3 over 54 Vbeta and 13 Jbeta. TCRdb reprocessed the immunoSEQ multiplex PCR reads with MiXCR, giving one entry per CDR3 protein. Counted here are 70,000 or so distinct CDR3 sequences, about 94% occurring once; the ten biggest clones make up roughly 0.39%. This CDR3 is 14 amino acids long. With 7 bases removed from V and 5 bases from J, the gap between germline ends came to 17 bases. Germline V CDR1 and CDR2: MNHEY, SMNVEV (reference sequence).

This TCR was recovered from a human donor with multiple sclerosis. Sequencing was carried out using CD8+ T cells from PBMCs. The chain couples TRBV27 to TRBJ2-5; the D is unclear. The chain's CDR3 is CASKAEPSWETQYF. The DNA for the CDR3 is TGTGCCAGCAAGGCAGAACCATCGTGGGAGACCCAGTACTTC.